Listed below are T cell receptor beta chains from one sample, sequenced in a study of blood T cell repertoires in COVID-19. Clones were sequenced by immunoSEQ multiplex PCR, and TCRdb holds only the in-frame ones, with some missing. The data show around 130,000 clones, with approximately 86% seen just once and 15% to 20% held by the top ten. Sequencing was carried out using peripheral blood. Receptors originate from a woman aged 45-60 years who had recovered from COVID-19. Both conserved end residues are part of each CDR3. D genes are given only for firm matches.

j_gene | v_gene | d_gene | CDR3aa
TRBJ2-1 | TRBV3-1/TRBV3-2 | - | CASSLFSRDNEQFF
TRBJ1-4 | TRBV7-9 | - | CASSLDSWDSNEKLFF
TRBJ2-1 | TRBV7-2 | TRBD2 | CASSPSGRTNNEQFF
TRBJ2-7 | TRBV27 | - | CASKAGAHPGYEQYF
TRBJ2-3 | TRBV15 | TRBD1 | CATSRDRGGPDTQYF
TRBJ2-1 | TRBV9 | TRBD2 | CASSPLSGTSKGNEQFF
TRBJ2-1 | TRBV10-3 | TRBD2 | CAIRTSGLIYNEQFF
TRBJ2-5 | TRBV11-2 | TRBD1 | CASSRGQGEKWGETQYF
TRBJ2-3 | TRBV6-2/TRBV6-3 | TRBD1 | CASSYRRTGATDTQYF
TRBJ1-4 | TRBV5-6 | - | CASSGRTDFNEKLFF
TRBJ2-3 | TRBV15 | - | CATSRSGSETQYF
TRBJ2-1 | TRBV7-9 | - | CASSFAGRGNEQFF
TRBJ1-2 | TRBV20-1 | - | CSVRESYGYTF
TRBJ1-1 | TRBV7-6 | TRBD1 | CASSRGQGAAFF
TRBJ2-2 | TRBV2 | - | CASSENTVNTGELFF
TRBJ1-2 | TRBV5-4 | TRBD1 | CASSASRGRGYGYTF
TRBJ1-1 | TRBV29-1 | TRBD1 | CSVRVGTGRTEAFF
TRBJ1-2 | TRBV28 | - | CASSPPTGLANYGYTF
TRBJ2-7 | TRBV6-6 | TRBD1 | CASRGTGGLSEQYF
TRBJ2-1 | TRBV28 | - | CASSLGQSSYNEQFF
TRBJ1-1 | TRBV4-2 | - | CASSQHGNTEAFF
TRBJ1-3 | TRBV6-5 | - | CASSTVDLTGNTIYF
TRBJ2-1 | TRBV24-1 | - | CATSDRGGVHNEQFF
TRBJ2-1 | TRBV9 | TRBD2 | CASSVRTSGSSEQFF
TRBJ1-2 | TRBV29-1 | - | CSVAPDSSPYGYTF
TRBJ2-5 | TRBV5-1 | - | CASSWAGETQYF
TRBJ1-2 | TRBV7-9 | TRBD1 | CASSLDRENGYTF